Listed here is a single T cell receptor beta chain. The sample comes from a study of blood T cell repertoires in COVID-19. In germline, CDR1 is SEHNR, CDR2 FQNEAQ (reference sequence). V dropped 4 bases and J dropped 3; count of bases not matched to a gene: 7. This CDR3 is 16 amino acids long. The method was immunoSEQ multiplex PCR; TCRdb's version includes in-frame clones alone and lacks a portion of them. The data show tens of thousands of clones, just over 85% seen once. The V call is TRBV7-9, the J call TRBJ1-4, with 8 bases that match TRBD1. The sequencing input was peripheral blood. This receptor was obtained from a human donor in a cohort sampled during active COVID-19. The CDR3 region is CASSYTGGGSNEKLFF. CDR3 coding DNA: TGTGCCAGCAGCTACACAGGGGGTGGGTCTAATGAAAAACTGTTTTTT.